The 6 T cell receptor beta chains below all came from one sample that was sequenced in a study of siplizumab effects on memory and regulatory T cells. The method was immunoSEQ multiplex PCR; TCRdb's version includes in-frame clones alone and lacks a portion of them. The sample contains some 100,000 clones, 90% to 95% of which appear only once. Sequenced input: CD8+ T cells sorted from blood. Every receptor here comes from a human donor in good health.

This clone came up once. The chain is built from TRBV4-2 and TRBJ2-1, with D tentatively TRBD2 (6 bases). The CDR3 contains 11 residues. CDR1 and CDR2 (germline): LGHNA, YNFKEQ. V was clipped by 5 bases and J by 8 bases, with 7 bases between them. CDR3 protein: CASSAGYEQFF. CDR3 DNA sequence: TGTGCCAGCAGCGCGGGGTATGAGCAGTTCTTC.

The V call is TRBV5-1, the J call TRBJ2-1; 9 bases are a match to TRBD2. Germline V gives CDR1 SGHRS, CDR2 YFSETQ. V was clipped by 0 bases and J by 7 bases; unmatched bases: 5. The CDR3 is made up of 15 amino acids. CDR3 region: CASSLETSGFNEQFF. The CDR3 bases are TGCGCCAGCAGCTTGGAGACTAGCGGCTTTAATGAGCAGTTCTTC.

This clone appeared a single time. The CDR3 sequence is CASSPFVTSGTYNEQFF. Here the CDR3 DNA reads TGTGCCAGCTCACCATTCGTCACTAGCGGGACGTACAATGAGCAGTTCTTC. V and J are TRBV18 and TRBJ2-1; TRBD2 matches at 10 bases. Germline assignment: CDR1 KGHSH and CDR2 LQKENI. The V segment lost 2 bases and the J segment 4 bases; nucleotides outside the gene matches: 8. The CDR3 runs to 17 residues.

The chain recombines TRBV30 with TRBJ1-4; 9 bases map to TRBD1. CDR1 and CDR2 (germline): GTSNPN, SVGIG (reference sequence). The CDR3 sequence is 15 residues long. V lost 2 bases to trimming and J lost 3 bases; unmatched junction nucleotides: 4. The CDR3 is CAWSPGTGPNEKLFF. CDR3 sequence (DNA): TGTGCCTGGAGTCCTGGGACAGGGCCTAATGAAAAACTGTTTTTT.

V is TRBV9 and J is TRBJ1-2, with D uncertain. This CDR3 has 11 amino acids. Germline V gene sequence: CDR1 SGDLS, CDR2 YYNGEE. Deletions cut 6 bases from V and 4 bases from J, with 7 bases between. CDR3 region: CASMGVYGYTF. DNA of the CDR3: TGTGCCAGCATGGGTGTCTATGGCTACACCTTC.

The V gene is TRBV11-3, the J gene TRBJ2-2; D ambiguous. Germline lookup yields CDR1 SGHNT and CDR2 YENEEA. The CDR3 contains 12 residues. V lost 5 bases and J lost 3, with 4 bases in between. CDR3 residues: CASSPDTGELFF. CDR3 nucleotide sequence: TGTGCCAGCAGCCCCGACACCGGGGAGCTGTTTTTT.